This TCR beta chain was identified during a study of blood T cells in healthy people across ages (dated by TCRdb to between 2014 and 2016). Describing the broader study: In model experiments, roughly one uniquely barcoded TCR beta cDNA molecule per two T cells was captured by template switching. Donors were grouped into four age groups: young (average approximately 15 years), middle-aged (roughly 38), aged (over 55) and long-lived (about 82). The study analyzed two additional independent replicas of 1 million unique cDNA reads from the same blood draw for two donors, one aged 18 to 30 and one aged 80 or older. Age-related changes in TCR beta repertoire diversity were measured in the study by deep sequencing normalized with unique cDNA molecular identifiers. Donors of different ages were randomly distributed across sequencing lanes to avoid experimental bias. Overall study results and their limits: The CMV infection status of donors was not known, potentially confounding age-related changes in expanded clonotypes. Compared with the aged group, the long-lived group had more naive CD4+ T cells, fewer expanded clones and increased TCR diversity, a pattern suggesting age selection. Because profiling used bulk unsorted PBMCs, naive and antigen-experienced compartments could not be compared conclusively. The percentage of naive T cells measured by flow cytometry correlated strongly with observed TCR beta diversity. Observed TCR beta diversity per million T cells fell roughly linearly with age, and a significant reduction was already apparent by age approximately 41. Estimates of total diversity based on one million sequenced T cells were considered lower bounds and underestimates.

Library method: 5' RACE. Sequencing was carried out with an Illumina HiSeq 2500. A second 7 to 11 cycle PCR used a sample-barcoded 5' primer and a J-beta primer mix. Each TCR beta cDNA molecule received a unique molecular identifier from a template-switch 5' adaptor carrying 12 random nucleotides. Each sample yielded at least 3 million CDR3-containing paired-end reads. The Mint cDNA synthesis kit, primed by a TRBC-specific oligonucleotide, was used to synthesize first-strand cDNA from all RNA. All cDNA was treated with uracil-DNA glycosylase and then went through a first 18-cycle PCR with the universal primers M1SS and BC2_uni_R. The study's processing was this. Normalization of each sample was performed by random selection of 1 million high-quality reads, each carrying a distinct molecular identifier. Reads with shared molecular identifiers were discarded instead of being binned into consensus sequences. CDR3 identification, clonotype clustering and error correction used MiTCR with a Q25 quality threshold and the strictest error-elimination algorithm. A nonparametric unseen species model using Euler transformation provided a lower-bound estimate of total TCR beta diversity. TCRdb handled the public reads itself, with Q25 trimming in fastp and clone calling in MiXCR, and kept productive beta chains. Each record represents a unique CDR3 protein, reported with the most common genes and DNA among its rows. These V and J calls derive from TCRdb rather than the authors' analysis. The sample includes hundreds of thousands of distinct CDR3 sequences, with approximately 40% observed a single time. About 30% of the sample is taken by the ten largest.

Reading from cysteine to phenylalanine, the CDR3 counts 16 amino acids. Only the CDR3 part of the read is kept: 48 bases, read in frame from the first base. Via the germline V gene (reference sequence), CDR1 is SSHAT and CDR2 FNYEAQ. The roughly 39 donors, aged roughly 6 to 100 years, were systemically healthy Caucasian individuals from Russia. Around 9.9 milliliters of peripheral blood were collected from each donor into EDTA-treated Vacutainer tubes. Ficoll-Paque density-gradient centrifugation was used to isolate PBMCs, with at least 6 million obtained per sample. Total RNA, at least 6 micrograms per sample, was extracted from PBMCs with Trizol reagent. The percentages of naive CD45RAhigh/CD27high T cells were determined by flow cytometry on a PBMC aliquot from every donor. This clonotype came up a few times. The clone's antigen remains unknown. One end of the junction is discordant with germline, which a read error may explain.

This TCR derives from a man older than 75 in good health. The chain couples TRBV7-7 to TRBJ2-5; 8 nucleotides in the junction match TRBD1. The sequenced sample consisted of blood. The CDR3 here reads CASSPNIAGGAETQYF. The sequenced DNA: TGTGCTAGCAGCCCCAATATAGCAGGGGGCGCGGAGACCCAGTACTTC.